Below, 9 T cell receptor beta chains from the same sample are listed, as sequenced in a study of response to subunit inactivated influenza vaccine listed by TCRdb under 2018. The receptor library was made with RT-PCR. Data came from an Illumina HiSeq 2500. TCRdb's own reprocessing of the public reads used fastp at Q25 and MiXCR and kept productive beta chains. When rows share a CDR3 protein, they turn into one entry using the most common DNA and genes. Within this sample are 450,000 to 600,000 distinct CDR3 sequences, with approximately 17% of them counted one time only. Around 3% of the sample is held by the ten biggest clonotypes. The material sequenced was CD4+ T cells sorted from PBMCs, taken around 25 months after vaccination. The receptors were gathered from a man aged 50 to 69 who received an inactivated influenza vaccine. Donor details come from another sample of the same person, matched by shared clones.

This clonotype was detected ten times or more. CDR3 nucleotide sequence: TGTGCCACCAGTGAAAAGACTAGTTCGGCAGATACGCAGTATTTT. Protein sequence: CATSEKTSSADTQYF. The chain couples TRBV24-1 to TRBJ2-3; D may be TRBD2 (6 bases). The CDR3 contains 15 residues. CDR1 and CDR2 from the germline V gene are KGHDR and SFDVKD. The V and J ends lost 4 bases and 4 bases respectively, with 14 bases between them.

At least ten counts were recorded for this clonotype. The gene calls are TRBV20-1 and TRBJ2-3; no firm D call. The CDR3 runs to 13 residues. Germline V gene data show CDR1 as DFQATT and CDR2 as SNEGSKA (reference sequence). V was trimmed by 2 bases and J by 6 bases, leaving 12 bases between them. CDR3 nucleotides: TGCAGTGCTAGATCTTTCCAGACGGATACGCAGTATTTT. Encoded protein: CSARSFQTDTQYF.

This clonotype was observed many times. This chain uses TRBV6-1 with TRBJ2-6; no definite D call. The CDR3 is 15 residues long. Germline V CDR1 and CDR2: MNHNS, SASEGT. V lost 6 bases, J lost 4 bases, and 13 bases lay in between. As DNA, the CDR3 is TGTGCCAGCAGACTACAGAGAACCGGGGCCAACGTCCTGACTTTC. Translation: CASRLQRTGANVLTF.

The chain carries TRBV20-1 and TRBJ1-2, with no clear D. With 3 bases removed from V and 2 bases from J, the gap between germline ends came to 13 bases. The germline CDR1 and CDR2 sequences are DFQATT and SNEGSKA (reference sequence). The CDR3 extends over 14 amino acids. This CDR3 is CSASAAVGNYGYTF. The CDR3 DNA sequence: TGCAGTGCTAGTGCGGCGGTGGGGAACTATGGCTACACCTTC.

The genes are TRBV10-3 and TRBJ2-2; 7 bases map to TRBD1. After removal of 6 bases from V and 6 bases from J, the junction contained 4 bases not matched to a gene. This CDR3 has 13 amino acids. Germline V CDR1 and CDR2: ENHRY, SYGVKD. The CDR3 reads CAIRGQAAGELFF. The CDR3 DNA is TGTGCCATCAGAGGACAGGCGGCCGGGGAGCTGTTTTTT.

CDR3 DNA sequence: TGTGCCATCAGGGGGCGGGAGGAGGTGTACGAGCAGTACTTC. Amino acid sequence: CAIRGREEVYEQYF. The chain employs TRBV10-3 and TRBJ2-7, with TRBD2 matching 8 bases. The junction had 8 bases not matched to a gene; V was cut back by 6 bases and J by 4 bases. The CDR3 loop spans 14 amino acids. The V gene's germline CDR1 is ENHRY and CDR2 SYGVKD.

This chain links TRBV5-6 with TRBJ1-2; D may be TRBD1 (6 bases). CDR1 and CDR2 from the germline V gene are SGHDT and YYEEEE. This CDR3 is built from 13 residues. V was shortened by 3 bases and J by 10 bases, with 16 bases between the two germline ends. The CDR3 coding sequence is TGTGCCAGCAGCTCCCCAAGGGGGTCGGACTACACCTTC. Its protein product is CASSSPRGSDYTF.

The chain recombines TRBV12-3 or TRBV12-4 with TRBJ2-6; 9 bases are a match to TRBD1. CDR3 length equals 17 residues. V was pared by 6 bases and J by 0 bases, with 6 bases of the junction left unmatched. CDR3 residues: CASSPGQGSSGANVLTF. CDR3 bases: TGTGCCAGCAGCCCCGGACAGGGGAGCTCTGGGGCCAACGTCCTGACTTTC.

CDR3 nucleotides: TGCGCCAGCAGCTTGGATGGGGGGAGAAGGTACGAGACCCAGTACTTC. Amino acids: CASSLDGGRRYETQYF. J is TRBJ2-5 and V is TRBV5-1; D may be TRBD2 (6 bases). Germline V lookup: CDR1 SGHRS, CDR2 YFSETQ. The V end was cut by 0 bases, the J end by 5 bases, with 17 bases between. This CDR3 comprises 16 residues.